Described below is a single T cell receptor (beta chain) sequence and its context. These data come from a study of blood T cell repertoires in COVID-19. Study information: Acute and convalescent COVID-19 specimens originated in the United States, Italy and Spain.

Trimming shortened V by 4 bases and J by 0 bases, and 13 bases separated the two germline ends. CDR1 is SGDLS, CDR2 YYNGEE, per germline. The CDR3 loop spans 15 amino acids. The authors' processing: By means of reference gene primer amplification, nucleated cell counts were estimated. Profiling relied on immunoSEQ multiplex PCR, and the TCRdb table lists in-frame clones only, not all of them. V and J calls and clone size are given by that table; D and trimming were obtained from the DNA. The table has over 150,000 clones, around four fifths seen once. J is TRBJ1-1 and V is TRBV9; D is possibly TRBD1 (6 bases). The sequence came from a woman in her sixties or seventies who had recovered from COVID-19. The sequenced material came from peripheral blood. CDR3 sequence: CASSPEDSLNTEAFF. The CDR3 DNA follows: TGTGCCAGCAGCCCCGAGGACAGTTTGAACACTGAAGCTTTCTTT.